A selection of T cell receptor beta chains follows, all from one sample in a study of T cell responses to AZD1222 COVID-19 vaccine. Profiling relied on immunoSEQ multiplex PCR, and the TCRdb table lists in-frame clones only, not all of them. The data hold 35,000 to 55,000 clones, with 83% observed a single time. Specimen: peripheral blood, collected on day 0 of AZD1222 vaccination. The source is an adult in good health. CDR3s include the opening cysteine and the closing phenylalanine or tryptophan. A D gene is named only where the DNA matches it firmly. A row's size may be missing; if present it is once, few, many or a size class.

TRBJ1-3 | TRBV5-1 | . | . | TGCGCCAGCAGCTTAGGCCCACCTAACTCTGGAAACACCATATATTTT | CASSLGPPNSGNTIYF
TRBJ1-2 | TRBV9 | . | TRBD1 | TGTGCCAGCCAGACCGCGGACAGGGGCGTAGGTGGCTACACCTTC | CASQTADRGVGGYTF
TRBJ1-1 | TRBV2 | . | . | TGTGCCAGCACGCGGGGGCTGCGGACTGAAGCTTTCTTT | CASTRGLRTEAFF
TRBJ2-3 | TRBV6-5 | . | . | TGTGCCAGCCAACACCGGGGGAGCGATACGCAGTATTTT | CASQHRGSDTQYF
TRBJ1-6 | TRBV13 | . | . | TGTGCCAGCAGTCAAGGACGGGTCAATAATTCACCCCTCCACTTT | CASSQGRVNNSPLHF
TRBJ2-2 | TRBV3-1/TRBV3-2 | . | . | TGTGCCAGCAGCCAAGGGCGCACCGGGGAGCTGTTTTTT | CASSQGRTGELFF
TRBJ2-7 | TRBV6-2/TRBV6-3 | . | TRBD2 | TGTGCCAGCAGTTACCCCTATCGGGGGGGGCCCTACGAGCAGTACTTC | CASSYPYRGGPYEQYF
TRBJ1-1 | TRBV29-1 | . | . | TGCAGCGTCCTAAGAGGACAAAGTGCGGCTTTCTTT | CSVLRGQSAAFF
TRBJ2-6 | TRBV27 | . | . | TGTGCCAGCAAAAGGGGTACCGGGGCCAACGTCCTGACTTTC | CASKRGTGANVLTF
TRBJ1-6 | TRBV7-9 | . | . | TGTGCCAGCAGCCTAAACGGGTATTCACCCCTCCACTTT | CASSLNGYSPLHF
TRBJ2-7 | TRBV7-3 | . | . | TGTGCCAGCAGCTTCCTGAAGGGGTGGGAGCAGTACTTC | CASSFLKGWEQYF
TRBJ1-4 | TRBV30 | . | . | TGTGCCTGGAGAAGGGAGGGCAAAGGGGACGTCGGTGAAAAACTGTTTTTT | CAWRREGKGDVGEKLFF
TRBJ1-4 | TRBV7-2 | . | TRBD1 | TGTGCCAGCAGCACTAGGACAGGGAAAGCAACTAATGAAAAACTGTTTTTT | CASSTRTGKATNEKLFF
TRBJ2-4 | TRBV25-1 | . | . | TGTGCCAGCAGTGAATATATGGGGGGCTCCCGGCCAAACATTCAGTACTTC | CASSEYMGGSRPNIQYF
TRBJ1-6 | TRBV28 | . | TRBD1 | TGTGCCAGCAGTCCGACCGGGACAGGGTTCATCTCCTATAATTCACCCCTCCACTTT | CASSPTGTGFISYNSPLHF
TRBJ2-7 | TRBV3-1/TRBV3-2 | . | TRBD1 | TGTGCCAGCAGCCACGGGACAGTTGCCTACGAGCAGTACTTC | CASSHGTVAYEQYF
TRBJ2-3 | TRBV9 | . | . | TGTGCCAGCTCTTCCCCCTCGGGGCCCGCCGGAGATACGCAGTATTTT | CASSSPSGPAGDTQYF
TRBJ2-2 | TRBV27 | once | TRBD2 | TGTGCCGCGGGGGGGCAGCACACCGGGGAGCTGTTTTTT | CAAGGQHTGELFF